The rows below give T cell receptor beta chains drawn from one sample of a study of OX40 agonist ivuxolimab in advanced cancers. TCRdb keeps only in-frame clones here, not all; method: immunoSEQ multiplex PCR. The sample has about 74,000 clones; 84% are singletons. The sample here was CD4+ or CD8+ T cells sorted from blood, taken in a trial of the OX40 agonist ivuxolimab. Source of these receptors: an adult with an advanced solid tumor such as melanoma, head and neck, liver or kidney cancer. Each CDR3 is given with its conserved first and last residue. The D gene is left open where the match is weak. Some rows have no size entry. The others give once, few or many, or a class for an expanded clone.

J gene	D gene	V gene	clone size	CDR3 DNA	CDR3 protein
TRBJ2-3	TRBD1	TRBV9	.	TGTGCCAGCAGGCCCCGGACAGGGGGTCTTACAGATACGCAGTATTTT	CASRPRTGGLTDTQYF
TRBJ2-7	.	TRBV7-9	.	TGTGCCAGCAGCTTTTCAAGGAGTTACCCCTACGAGCAGTACTTC	CASSFSRSYPYEQYF
TRBJ2-7	.	TRBV7-3	.	TGTGCCAGCAGCAAGGACAGTAAACCGCCCTACGAGCAGTACTTC	CASSKDSKPPYEQYF
TRBJ1-4	.	TRBV18	once	TGTGCCAGCTCACCACTCGGGGGTGAAAAACTGTTTTTT	CASSPLGGEKLFF
TRBJ2-1	.	TRBV4-2	.	TGTGCCAGCAGTCAACCGGAGGGCGGAGGGAGCTACAATGAGCAGTTCTTC	CASSQPEGGGSYNEQFF
TRBJ2-7	.	TRBV9	.	TGTGCCAGCAGCGTCATCCCCCTCGGAGGCGAGCAGTACTTC	CASSVIPLGGEQYF
TRBJ1-6	.	TRBV16	.	TGTGCCAGCAGCCTTTACCGGGTGGATTCACCCCTCCACTTT	CASSLYRVDSPLHF
TRBJ2-3	.	TRBV2	.	TGTGCCAGCAGACGGCGACTGGAGACAGATACGCAGTATTTT	CASRRRLETDTQYF
TRBJ2-2	TRBD2	TRBV2	.	TGTGCCAGCACGGGGTCTAGCGGGAGGACCAACACCGGGGAGCTGTTTTTT	CASTGSSGRTNTGELFF
TRBJ2-3	.	TRBV11-2	.	TGTGCCAGCAGCGCCCGACTAGAGGATACGCAGTATTTT	CASSARLEDTQYF
TRBJ2-7	.	TRBV6-1	.	TGTGCCAGCAGTGACAGCTTAGCGAGGGCGGTTGAGCAGTACTTC	CASSDSLARAVEQYF
TRBJ1-1	.	TRBV30	.	TGTGCCTGGAGCGGTGCGGGCACTGAAGCTTTCTTT	CAWSGAGTEAFF
TRBJ2-5	.	TRBV28	.	TGTGCCAGCAACCGCAGGTACCAAGAGACCCAGTACTTC	CASNRRYQETQYF
TRBJ1-2	.	TRBV27	.	TGTGCCAGCAGTTTGACAGCTAACTATGGCTACACCTTC	CASSLTANYGYTF
TRBJ2-6	.	TRBV6-5	once	TGTGCCAGCAGTTACTCGCTCTCTGGGGCCAACGTCCTGACTTTC	CASSYSLSGANVLTF
TRBJ2-4	.	TRBV5-6	.	TGTGCCAGCAGCCTCAGGGGTATAGCCAAAAACATTCAGTACTTC	CASSLRGIAKNIQYF
TRBJ1-2	.	TRBV2	.	TGTGCCAGCAGGATGGGAGGGTCTGGCTACACCTTC	CASRMGGSGYTF
TRBJ2-7	.	TRBV28	.	TGTGCCAGCAGTCCCCGGGGTTTGGGGAACAGCTACGAGCAGTACTTC	CASSPRGLGNSYEQYF
TRBJ1-1	.	TRBV10-3	few	TGTGCCATCAGTGAGGGACAGAATCTGAACACTGAAGCTTTCTTT	CAISEGQNLNTEAFF
TRBJ1-5	TRBD1	TRBV5-1	.	TGCGCCAGCAGCTCACAGGGGGCGCCCAATCAGCCCCAGCATTTT	CASSSQGAPNQPQHF
TRBJ2-1	.	TRBV11-2	.	TGTGCCAGCAGCCCCGATGCTTACTCCTACAATGAGCAGTTCTTC	CASSPDAYSYNEQFF
TRBJ2-7	TRBD1	TRBV7-9	.	TGTGCCAGCAGCTTAATCAGGACAGGGTCCGAGCAGTACTTC	CASSLIRTGSEQYF
TRBJ2-3	.	TRBV10-3	.	TGTGCCATCAACGCTGGTTCGAGCACAGATACGCAGTATTTT	CAINAGSSTDTQYF
TRBJ1-2	.	TRBV4-1	.	TGCGCCAGCAGCCAAGAGGCGGGGTCCTATGGCTACACCTTC	CASSQEAGSYGYTF
TRBJ1-2	.	TRBV2	.	TGTGCCAGCCTCCCCCCGCGCGATTATAACTATGGCTACACCTTC	CASLPPRDYNYGYTF
TRBJ1-3	.	TRBV7-2	.	TGTGCCAGCAGCCTCAAAACAGGAAACACCATATATTTT	CASSLKTGNTIYF